The clone carrying this T cell receptor (beta chain) was seen more than once but under ten times. The antigen is not known. The data stem from a study of cytomegalovirus exposure and HLA in healthy donors. Notes on the study in general: Immune exposure information available was restricted to CMV serostatus. Most TCR sequences were uncommon, yet certain public TCRs appeared in many donors.

This CDR3 is built from 14 residues. Germline assignment: CDR1 LGHNA and CDR2 YNFKEQ. V shed 2 bases and J shed 6 bases, with 13 bases lying between them. Primers included in the PCR were 60 Vbeta and 13 Jbeta primers. The assay was immunoSEQ multiplex PCR, and TCRdb's table has in-frame clones only and misses some. Among about 150,000 clones listed, approximately 9% were seen once. This TCR was sampled from a male donor in good health and CMV-seronegative. V usage is TRBV4-2 and J usage is TRBJ1-1; maybe TRBD1 (6 bases). Sample: PBMCs. The CDR3 loop is CASSQPGGGAEAFF. The CDR3 region has the DNA TGTGCCAGCAGCCAACCTGGTGGGGGCGCTGAAGCTTTCTTT.